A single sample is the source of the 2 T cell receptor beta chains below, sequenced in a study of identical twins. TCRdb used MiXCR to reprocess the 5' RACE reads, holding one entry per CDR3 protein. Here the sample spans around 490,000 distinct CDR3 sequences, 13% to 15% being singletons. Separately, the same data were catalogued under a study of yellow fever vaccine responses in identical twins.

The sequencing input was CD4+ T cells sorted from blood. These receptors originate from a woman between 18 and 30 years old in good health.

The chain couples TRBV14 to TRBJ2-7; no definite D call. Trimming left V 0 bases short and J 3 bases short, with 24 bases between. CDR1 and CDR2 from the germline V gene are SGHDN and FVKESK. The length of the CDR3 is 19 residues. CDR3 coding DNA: TGTGCCAGCAGCCAAGATAAGCCCCAGAGGCGGTTGGGCAGCTACGAGCAGTACTTC. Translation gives CASSQDKPQRRLGSYEQYF.

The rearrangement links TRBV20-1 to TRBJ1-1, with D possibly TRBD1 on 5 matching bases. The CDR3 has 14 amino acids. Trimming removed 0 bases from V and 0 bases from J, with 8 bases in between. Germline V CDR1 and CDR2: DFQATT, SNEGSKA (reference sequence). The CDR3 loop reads CSARDGGVNTEAFF. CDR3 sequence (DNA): TGCAGTGCTAGAGACGGAGGGGTGAACACTGAAGCTTTCTTT.